The next 14 T cell receptor beta chains were all read from a single sample in a study of cytomegalovirus exposure and HLA in healthy donors. PCR used 60 Vbeta primers and 13 Jbeta primers. The data were produced by immunoSEQ multiplex PCR, yet TCRdb's version contains in-frame clones alone and is incomplete. The table lists over 150,000 clones, about 80% of them singletons, with 1.4% to 1.5% in the top ten. The sample comprised PBMCs. The receptors were sampled from a woman aged 25 to 39 in good health and CMV-seropositive.

This clone was recorded only once. The chain has TRBV19 and TRBJ2-1, with TRBD2 identical over 7 bases. Germline-derived CDR1 and CDR2 are LNHDA and SQIVND (reference sequence). The CDR3 spans 14 residues. V lost 0 bases, J lost 8 bases, and 4 bases stayed unmatched. CDR3 bases: TGTGCCAGTAGTATAGAAGCCCGGGGGGATGAGCAGTTCTTC. The encoded protein is CASSIEARGDEQFF.

This clone has ten or more counts. The CDR3 nucleotides read TGTGCCAGCAGCCCTGATCGGGACAGACCATACGAGCAGTACTTC. Translated, it gives CASSPDRDRPYEQYF. The rearrangement uses TRBV5-4 and TRBJ2-7; 7 nucleotides match TRBD1. The CDR3 length is 15 residues. Germline V gene data show CDR1 as SGHNT and CDR2 as YYREEE (reference sequence). V was pared by 4 bases and J by 4 bases, with 11 bases of the junction left unmatched.

The chain combines TRBV30 with TRBJ2-7; TRBD1 matches at 8 bases. V shed 7 bases, J shed 3 bases, and the junction held 5 bases outside the gene matches. The CDR3 runs to 12 residues. Germline V lookup: CDR1 GTSNPN, CDR2 SVGIG (reference sequence). CDR3 sequence (DNA): TGTGCCTCAGACAGGGGAGGCTACGAGCAGTACTTC. Its protein is CASDRGGYEQYF.

Details on this clone: Other DNA sequences of this sample code for an identical CDR3. CDR3 nucleotides: TGCGCCAGCAGCTTGGGAGGAAGGAACACCGGGGAGCTGTTTTTT. Its translation: CASSLGGRNTGELFF. The chain joins TRBV5-1 to TRBJ2-2; D gene ambiguous. The V gene lost 0 bases and the J gene lost 1 base, with 7 bases spanning the gap. This CDR3 comprises 15 residues. Germline V gene data show CDR1 as SGHRS and CDR2 as YFSETQ.

The rearrangement uses TRBV11-2 and TRBJ2-3, with 9 bases fitting TRBD2. The length of the CDR3 is 18 residues. V shed 1 base, J shed 0 bases, and the junction held 8 bases outside the gene matches. Germline-derived CDR1 and CDR2 are SGHAT and FQNNGV. The CDR3 nucleotides are TGTGCCAGCAGCTTAGGTATAAGCGGGGGGTCTAGCACAGATACGCAGTATTTT. It codes for CASSLGISGGSSTDTQYF.

The CDR3 region has the DNA TGTGCCATCAGTGAGTCGGCCCTCCTTAACTATGGCTACACCTTC. It codes for CAISESALLNYGYTF. The chain joins TRBV10-3 to TRBJ1-2; D unclear. CDR1 ENHRY and CDR2 SYGVKD come from the germline V gene. The V gene lost 0 bases and the J gene lost 1 base, with 9 bases spanning the gap. This CDR3 has 15 amino acids.

V is TRBV19 and J is TRBJ2-5, with a weak D call TRBD1 (6 bases). With 0 bases removed from V and 0 bases from J, the gap between germline ends came to 11 bases. Germline CDR1 and CDR2: LNHDA and SQIVND (reference sequence). The CDR3 is made up of 16 amino acids. The DNA for the CDR3 is TGTGCCAGTAGTATAGAAAGGACAGTGTACCAAGAGACCCAGTACTTC. It yields the protein CASSIERTVYQETQYF.

The chain is built from TRBV7-2 and TRBJ2-2, with 9 nucleotides matching TRBD1. Germline V gene lookup returns CDR1 SGHTA and CDR2 FQGNSA. This CDR3 is built from 16 residues. V shed 2 bases and J 4 bases; nucleotides not matched to a gene: 5. The CDR3: CASSLLPGQGTGELFF. Here the CDR3 DNA reads TGTGCCAGCAGCTTACTCCCGGGACAGGGCACCGGGGAGCTGTTTTTT. Using reference TRBV7-2 and TRBJ2-2 for the parts outside the CDR3, the full variable domain is GAGVSQSPSNKVTEKGKDVELRCDPISGHTALYWYRQSLGQGLEFLIYFQGNSAPDKSGLPSDRFSAERTGGSVSTLTIQRTQQEDSAVYLCASSLLPGQGTGELFFGEGSRLTVL.

This clone has just one count. The V gene is TRBV11-2, the J gene TRBJ2-1, with 7 bases fitting TRBD2. Per germline, CDR1 SGHAT and CDR2 FQNNGV. The CDR3 is 16 residues long. Germline trimming cut 0 bases from V and 9 bases from J; bases unmatched to any gene: 11. The CDR3 coding sequence is TGTGCCAGCAGCTTAGACTCCGGACTAGTGGGAGGTGAGCAGTTCTTC. It codes for CASSLDSGLVGGEQFF.

V gene TRBV10-1 combines with J gene TRBJ2-1; D is undetermined. Germline values: CDR1 WNHNN, CDR2 SYGVQD (reference sequence). Trimming left V 2 bases short and J 0 bases short, with 5 bases between. The CDR3 length is 14 residues. Written as DNA, the CDR3 is TGCGCCAGCAGTGAGCTCGGCTCCTACAATGAGCAGTTCTTC. As protein: CASSELGSYNEQFF.

Only one count was recorded for this clone. The rearrangement uses TRBV9 and TRBJ1-5; D is perhaps TRBD1 (5 bases). The germline gives CDR1 SGDLS, CDR2 YYNGEE. V was cut by 0 bases and J by 7 bases, with 14 bases left in between. There are 15 residues in the CDR3. CDR3 amino acids: CASSVEGLPRQPQHF. The CDR3 DNA follows: TGTGCCAGCAGCGTAGAGGGACTCCCTCGCCAGCCCCAGCATTTT.

The chain combines TRBV19 with TRBJ1-1, with D maybe TRBD1 (5 bases). V gave up 6 bases and J gave up 1 base, with 9 bases separating them. This CDR3 has 13 amino acids. The germline CDR1 and CDR2 sequences are LNHDA and SQIVND (reference sequence). The CDR3 DNA reads as TGTGCCAGTAGCAACACAGGGAACACTGAAGCTTTCTTT. Translated, it gives CASSNTGNTEAFF. Combining the CDR3 with reference TRBV19 and TRBJ1-1 gives the whole variable domain DGGITQSPKYLFRKEGQNVTLSCEQNLNHDAMYWYRQDPGQGLRLIYYSQIVNDFQKGDIAEGYSVSREKKESFPLTVTSAQKNPTAFYLCASSNTGNTEAFFGQGTRLTVV.

The table lists this clone with a count of one. The chain is built from TRBV7-6 and TRBJ2-7; TRBD2 matches 10 bases. This CDR3 contains 14 residues. Trimming removed 5 bases from V and 4 bases from J; junction bases left unmatched: 5. Germline CDR1 reads SGHVS; CDR2 reads FNYEAQ. CDR3 in amino acids: CASSILAGAYEQYF. The CDR3 DNA sequence: TGTGCCAGCAGCATTCTAGCGGGAGCTTACGAGCAGTACTTC. The complete variable domain, with remaining parts taken from reference TRBV7-6 and TRBJ2-7, reads GAGVSQSPRYKVTKRGQDVALRCDPISGHVSLYWYRQALGQGPEFLTYFNYEAQQDKSGLPNDRFSAERPEGSISTLTIQRTEQRDSAMYRCASSILAGAYEQYFGPGTRLTVT.

The chain uses TRBV6-1 and TRBJ2-2, with 7 bases matching TRBD1. The CDR3 is 15 amino acids. Germline V gene sequence: CDR1 MNHNS, CDR2 SASEGT. The trim removed 6 bases at V and 4 bases at J, leaving 8 bases unmatched. In nucleotides, the CDR3 is TGTGCCAGCAGACAGACAGGGATCGTCACCGGGGAGCTGTTTTTT. Its protein product is CASRQTGIVTGELFF.